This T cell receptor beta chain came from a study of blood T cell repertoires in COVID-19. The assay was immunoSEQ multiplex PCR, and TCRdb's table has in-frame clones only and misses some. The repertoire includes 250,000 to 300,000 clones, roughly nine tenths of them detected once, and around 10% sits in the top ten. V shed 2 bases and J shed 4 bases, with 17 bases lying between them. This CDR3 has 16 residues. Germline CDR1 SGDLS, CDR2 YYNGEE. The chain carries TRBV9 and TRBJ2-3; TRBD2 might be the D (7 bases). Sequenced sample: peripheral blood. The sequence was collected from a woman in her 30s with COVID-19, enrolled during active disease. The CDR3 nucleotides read TGTGCCAGCAGCGTGAGGAGGGGGGGCCCCGCAGATACGCAGTATTTT. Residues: CASSVRRGGPADTQYF.